The rows below give T cell receptor beta chains drawn from one sample of a study of CXCR3-negative and CXCR3-positive naive CD8 T cells. TCRdb re-analyzed the 5' RACE reads; it lists each CDR3 protein once, without DNA. The table counts 130,000 or so distinct CDR3 sequences; 0.49% lies in the top ten. Sequencing was done on a sample of naive CXCR3- CD8+ T cells from blood. These receptors came from a human donor in good health. Some clones in this sample may be carry-over from other donors' samples. Both conserved end residues are part of each CDR3.

j_call	v_call	cdr3_aa
TRBJ2-7	TRBV29-1	CSVEPDGGLEQYF
TRBJ2-7	TRBV27	CASSSGDAYYEQYF
TRBJ1-1	TRBV20-1	CSARVHGNHMNTEAFF
TRBJ2-3	TRBV9	CASSVGSGSTDTQYF
TRBJ2-7	TRBV4-1	CASSHGTVRYEQYF
TRBJ2-5	TRBV12-3/TRBV12-4	CASRRSGRQETQYF
TRBJ2-7	TRBV28	CASSAPVSSYEQYF
TRBJ2-7	TRBV28	CASRLGQPPFYEQYF
TRBJ2-1	TRBV7-3	CASSGTGSPYNEQFF
TRBJ2-7	TRBV28	CASSLWRLGGLTPYEQYF
TRBJ2-7	TRBV14	CASSQSPYEQYF
TRBJ2-2	TRBV19	CASSIKRGVNGELFF
TRBJ1-2	TRBV7-6	CASSLGSGRGYTF
TRBJ1-1	TRBV10-3	CAISESSGQGGSIEAFF
TRBJ2-1	TRBV6-2/TRBV6-3	CASSYLSDGSYNEQFF
TRBJ2-5	TRBV7-6	CASSFTPGQKETQYF
TRBJ2-1	TRBV28	CASSWERGLSYNEQFF
TRBJ2-7	TRBV29-1	CSVRTVSYEQYF
TRBJ2-5	TRBV11-3	CASSLTGSGETQYF
TRBJ2-1	TRBV4-1	CASSQDRSSGGVFF
TRBJ2-1	TRBV7-9	CASSGRDGNNEQFF
TRBJ2-7	TRBV11-2	CASSVYRGDYEQYF
TRBJ1-4	TRBV3-1	CASSQDWEGPDEKLFF
TRBJ2-5	TRBV28	CASSLTAGLVGETQYF
TRBJ2-5	TRBV21-1	CASSKEAGEETQYF
TRBJ2-7	TRBV7-9	CASSGTDSYEQYF
TRBJ2-5	TRBV7-4	CASPRSGPRRETQYF
TRBJ2-5	TRBV7-9	CASSLAPVEGETQYF
TRBJ1-5	TRBV7-8	CASSLVSSVNQPQHF
TRBJ2-5	TRBV7-8	CASSFIEQETQYF
TRBJ1-2	TRBV4-3	CASSPRDGYYGYTF
TRBJ2-3	TRBV28	CASTLGAGSDTQYF
TRBJ2-7	TRBV14	CASSHLLQGIYEQYF
TRBJ2-7	TRBV6-5	CASSLDRVGNEQYF
TRBJ2-1	TRBV20-1	CSARPSGSNEQFF
TRBJ2-2	TRBV10-3	CAIGIGTGELFF